Listed below are T cell receptor beta chains from one sample, sequenced in a study of shared clonotypes between healthy human individuals. Sequencing was performed with immunoSEQ multiplex PCR; in TCRdb, only in-frame clones are kept and a portion is missing. The sample records about 750,000 clones, 80% to 95% being singletons. Sequencing used naive CD8+ T cells sorted from blood. The source of these receptors is a man aged 25-45 years in good health. Both conserved end residues are part of each CDR3. The D gene is left open where the match is weak. Clone sizes are given selectively: once, few, many, or a class where the clone is expanded.

clone size	V gene	J gene	D gene	CDR3 protein	CDR3 DNA
NA	TRBV10-2	TRBJ1-4	TRBD1	CASSEGTGLSEKLFF	TGCGCCAGCAGTGAGGGGACAGGACTTTCAGAAAAACTGTTTTTT
NA	TRBV9	TRBJ2-7	TRBD2	CASSPTSGFKSYEQYF	TGTGCCAGCAGCCCGACTAGCGGGTTCAAAAGCTACGAGCAGTACTTC
NA	TRBV7-9	TRBJ1-1	NA	CASSLNLGPQNTEAFF	TGTGCCAGCAGCTTAAATTTGGGGCCCCAGAACACTGAAGCTTTCTTT
once	TRBV28	TRBJ2-7	NA	CASRPNFGYEQYF	TGTGCCAGCAGACCGAATTTCGGGTACGAGCAGTACTTC
NA	TRBV27	TRBJ2-2	NA	CASSLSWPNTGELFF	TGTGCCAGCAGTTTATCATGGCCTAACACCGGGGAGCTGTTTTTT
NA	TRBV4-3	TRBJ2-7	NA	CASSQYDDRLEQYF	TGCGCCAGCAGCCAGTATGACGACAGGCTCGAGCAGTACTTC
NA	TRBV7-9	TRBJ2-7	NA	CASSLAAAILYEQYF	TGTGCCAGCAGCTTAGCCGCTGCGATCCTCTACGAGCAGTACTTC
NA	TRBV11-2	TRBJ2-5	NA	CASSLALLPRETQYF	TGTGCCAGCAGCTTAGCACTACTCCCAAGAGAAACCCAGTACTTC
NA	TRBV7-9	TRBJ2-1	NA	CASSLDGSSYNEQFF	TGTGCCAGCAGCTTAGATGGGAGCTCCTACAATGAGCAGTTCTTC
NA	TRBV7-9	TRBJ1-1	NA	CASSSWPFF	TGTGCCAGCAGCTCCTGGCCTTTCTTT
NA	TRBV5-1	TRBJ1-2	TRBD1	CASSLALGQAVSQGYTF	TGCGCCAGCAGCTTGGCCCTGGGACAGGCCGTATCTCAGGGCTACACCTTC
NA	TRBV9	TRBJ2-7	TRBD2	CASSSFTSGVYEQYF	TGTGCCAGCAGCTCTTTTACTAGCGGGGTCTACGAGCAGTACTTC
NA	TRBV30	TRBJ1-1	TRBD1	CAWQWTGLSTEAFF	TGTGCCTGGCAGTGGACAGGTTTGAGTACTGAAGCTTTCTTT
NA	TRBV29-1	TRBJ2-5	NA	CSVELETKETQYF	TGCAGCGTTGAATTGGAAACGAAAGAGACCCAGTACTTC
NA	TRBV28	TRBJ2-2	TRBD2	CASSLYRVGTSGNTGELFF	TGTGCCAGCAGTTTATATCGGGTTGGGACTAGCGGGAACACCGGGGAGCTGTTTTTT
NA	TRBV7-3	TRBJ1-1	TRBD1	CASSLTATGGHSNTEAFF	TGTGCCAGCAGCTTAACAGCGACAGGGGGACATTCGAACACTGAAGCTTTCTTT
NA	TRBV18	TRBJ2-2	TRBD1	CASSPNQDRTRHGELFF	TGTGCCAGCTCACCAAATCAGGACAGGACAAGACACGGGGAGCTGTTTTTT
once	TRBV21-1	TRBJ2-5	NA	CASRREETQYF	TGTGCCAGCAGAAGGGAAGAGACCCAGTACTTC
NA	TRBV27	TRBJ2-1	NA	CASSLQKYNEQFF	TGTGCCAGCAGTTTACAAAAATACAATGAGCAGTTCTTC
NA	TRBV29-1	TRBJ2-5	NA	CSVELKGLQETQYF	TGCAGCGTTGAATTGAAGGGTCTCCAAGAGACCCAGTACTTC
NA	TRBV19	TRBJ1-5	NA	CASSHRTANQPQHF	TGTGCCAGTAGTCACAGGACAGCAAATCAGCCCCAGCATTTT
NA	TRBV5-4	TRBJ2-7	NA	CASKVYRDYEQYF	TGTGCCAGCAAAGTTTACCGGGACTACGAGCAGTACTTC
NA	TRBV6-5	TRBJ1-1	NA	CASSYSGGITEAFF	TGTGCCAGCAGTTACTCGGGAGGGATAACTGAAGCTTTCTTT
NA	TRBV11-2	TRBJ2-7	NA	CASSLIPSYEQYF	TGTGCCAGCAGCCTTATCCCCTCCTACGAGCAGTACTTC
NA	TRBV27	TRBJ2-7	TRBD2	CASSSLTSSGASYEQYF	TGTGCCAGCAGTTCCCTAACCTCTAGCGGGGCCTCCTACGAGCAGTACTTC
NA	TRBV30	TRBJ1-4	NA	CAWSVGVTNEKLFF	TGTGCCTGGAGTGTAGGGGTCACTAATGAAAAACTGTTTTTT
NA	TRBV9	TRBJ1-2	NA	CASSASRGYTF	TGTGCCAGCAGCGCAAGTCGCGGCTACACCTTC
once	TRBV7-6	TRBJ2-7	NA	CASSPGPEALYEQYF	TGTGCCAGCAGCCCAGGCCCGGAGGCACTCTACGAGCAGTACTTC